The 8 T cell receptor beta chains given below trace back to one sample, sequenced in a study of T cells after yellow fever vaccination. TCRdb ran MiXCR on the 5' RACE reads and lists one entry per CDR3 protein. Counted here are roughly 320,000 distinct CDR3 sequences, approximately 12% occurring once; the ten biggest clones make up about 3.5%. Here the sequenced sample was CD4+ T cells sorted from PBMCs, taken 45 days after the yellow fever booster vaccination. All receptors come from a man aged 18 to 29 who received the YFV17D yellow fever vaccine.

V usage is TRBV23-1 and J usage is TRBJ2-7; maybe TRBD1 (6 bases). TRBV23-1 is classed as an ORF, of uncertain function. V was pared by 3 bases and J by 1 base, with 22 bases between. The CDR3 is 18 amino acids. The CDR3 reads CASSHPGKTGDQSYEQYV. CDR3 nucleotides: TGCGCCAGCAGTCACCCGGGCAAGACAGGCGATCAATCCTACGAGCAGTACGTC.

This clonotype has a count of ten or more. The chain joins TRBV12-3 or TRBV12-4 to TRBJ1-2; a weak D match, TRBD1 (5 bases). This CDR3 has 14 amino acids. Trimming took 7 bases from V and 2 from J, leaving 14 bases between them. The CDR3 is CASTLGGENYGYTF. CDR3 nucleotides: TGTGCCAGCACCCTGGGGGGGGAGAACTATGGCTACACCTTC.

The rearrangement joins TRBV29-1 to TRBJ2-5; the match to TRBD2 covers 10 bases. Germline CDR1 and CDR2: SQVTM and ANQGSEA. After removal of 3 bases from V and 5 bases from J, the junction contained 3 bases not matched to a gene. The length of the CDR3 is 13 residues. Written as DNA, the CDR3 is TGCAGCGTTGAGGGACTAGCGAGGGAGACCCAGTACTTC. Protein: CSVEGLARETQYF.

This clonotype was detected only a few times. The V and J genes are TRBV19 and TRBJ1-5; tentative D call: TRBD1 (6 bases). The V end was cut by 9 bases, the J end by 0 bases, with 12 bases between. Germline CDR1 reads LNHDA; CDR2 reads SQIVND (reference sequence). This CDR3 is 14 amino acids long. DNA for the CDR3: TGTGCCAGCGGGGGGCCGGGTAGCAATCAGCCCCAGCATTTT. Translation: CASGGPGSNQPQHF.

The chain carries TRBV5-1 and TRBJ2-3, with D uncertain. The germline V and J ends were trimmed by 4 bases and 6 bases, with 15 bases remaining between them. Germline loops: CDR1 SGHRS, CDR2 YFSETQ. This CDR3 contains 14 residues. The CDR3 protein is CASSPMAVGDTQYF. The CDR3 DNA sequence: TGCGCCAGCAGCCCCATGGCAGTCGGGGATACGCAGTATTTT.

This clonotype was seen a few times. The V gene is TRBV19, the J gene TRBJ2-3, with 9 bases matching TRBD1. The CDR3 consists of 15 residues. Losses at the gene ends were 4 bases for V and 4 bases for J; bases not matched to a gene: 6. Germline assignment: CDR1 LNHDA and CDR2 SQIVND (reference sequence). The CDR3 nucleotides are TGTGCCAGTAGTACCGGGACAGGGTACCCAGATACGCAGTATTTT. Its protein product is CASSTGTGYPDTQYF. Based on the CDR3 plus reference TRBV19 and TRBJ2-3, the full variable domain is DGGITQSPKYLFRKEGQNVTLSCEQNLNHDAMYWYRQDPGQGLRLIYYSQIVNDFQKGDIAEGYSVSREKKESFPLTVTSAQKNPTAFYLCASSTGTGYPDTQYFGPGTRLTVL.

This clonotype was detected only a few times. This chain uses TRBV19 with TRBJ2-2; 8 bases fit TRBD2. The CDR3 runs to 13 residues. Trimming at V came to 10 bases and at J to 4 bases, leaving 5 bases not matched to a gene. CDR1 is LNHDA, CDR2 SQIVND, per germline (reference sequence). This chain's CDR3 is CATSGGVTGELFF. The CDR3 DNA is TGTGCCACGTCGGGGGGGGTCACCGGGGAGCTGTTTTTT. Full variable domain (rest looked up from reference TRBV19 and TRBJ2-2): DGGITQSPKYLFRKEGQNVTLSCEQNLNHDAMYWYRQDPGQGLRLIYYSQIVNDFQKGDIAEGYSVSREKKESFPLTVTSAQKNPTAFYLCATSGGVTGELFFGEGSRLTVL.

This clonotype was counted ten times or more. The gene calls are TRBV6-6 and TRBJ2-7, with 8 nucleotides matching TRBD1. Unmatched junction bases numbered 4, after V lost 6 bases and J lost 0 bases. There are 14 residues in the CDR3. The germline V gene encodes CDR1 MNHNY and CDR2 SVGAGI (reference sequence). CDR3 amino acids: CASSKDRVSYEQYV. CDR3 bases: TGTGCCAGCAGCAAGGACAGGGTCTCCTACGAGCAGTACGTC.